Presented here are 27 T cell receptor beta chains from one specimen sequenced in a study of response to subunit inactivated influenza vaccine (dated by TCRdb to 2016 to 2018). The intended sense of this specimen's time point label: approximately 45 days after influenza vaccine administration. Libraries came from RT-PCR. These reads were obtained on an Illumina HiSeq 2500. The public reads were reprocessed in TCRdb via fastp at Q25 and MiXCR, keeping in-frame beta chains. Rows are unified per CDR3 protein, each entry keeping the most common DNA and genes. The sample data list hundreds of thousands of distinct CDR3 sequences, and over 10% of these were observed just once. Roughly 14% of the sample goes to the ten largest clones. The sequenced sample was PBMCs from blood, obtained 35 to 45 days after vaccination. The receptors come from a man in his fifties who received an inactivated influenza vaccine. Donor details come from another sample of the same person, matched by shared clones.

The table lists this clonotype with many counts. The rearrangement joins TRBV5-1 to TRBJ2-3; D might be TRBD1 (6 bases). This CDR3 is built from 12 residues. V was cut by 4 bases and J by 6 bases, with 9 bases left in between. Germline V gene data show CDR1 as SGHRS and CDR2 as YFSETQ. The CDR3 bases are TGCGCCAGCAGCCTCGACAGGGATACGCAGTATTTT. Its protein is CASSLDRDTQYF.

This clonotype occurred a few times. The chain carries TRBV27 and TRBJ2-7; 7 nucleotides agree with TRBD2. Germline CDR1 and CDR2: MNHEY and SMNVEV (reference sequence). The CDR3 is 14 amino acids. J was trimmed by 4 bases and V by 4 bases; bases with no gene match: 7. The CDR3: CASSYFGGMYEQYF. For the CDR3, the DNA is TGTGCCAGCAGTTACTTCGGGGGGATGTACGAGCAGTACTTC.

This chain joins TRBV5-1 and TRBJ2-1; D may be TRBD1 (5 bases). V lost 6 bases, J lost 3 bases, and 13 bases lay in between. The CDR3 runs 14 residues. Germline loops: CDR1 SGHRS, CDR2 YFSETQ. The CDR3, as DNA: TGCGCCAGCAAACGCGACAGCAGCTACAATGAGCAGTTCTTC. As protein: CASKRDSSYNEQFF.

The rearrangement links TRBV5-1 to TRBJ2-3; TRBD2 matches 9 bases. The CDR3 is 15 residues long. V lost 2 bases and J lost 4; bases outside the gene matches: 5. Germline CDR1 is SGHRS and CDR2 is YFSETQ. The CDR3 here is CASSFSGSPADTQYF. CDR3 nucleotides: TGCGCCAGCAGCTTTAGCGGGAGCCCCGCAGATACGCAGTATTTT.

The genes are TRBV5-1 and TRBJ2-1; the match to TRBD2 covers 15 bases. The CDR3 is 16 amino acids. The V gene's germline CDR1 is SGHRS and CDR2 YFSETQ. V shed 0 bases and J 6 bases; nucleotides not matched to a gene: 1. As DNA, the CDR3 is TGCGCCAGCAGCTTGGGGACTAGCGGGGGGGTCAATGAGCAGTTCTTC. As protein: CASSLGTSGGVNEQFF. The entire variable domain, with the rest obtained from reference TRBV5-1 and TRBJ2-1, is as follows: KAGVTQTPRYLIKTRGQQVTLSCSPISGHRSVSWYQQTPGQGLQFLFEYFSETQRNKGNFPGRFSGRQFSNSRSEMNVSTLELGDSALYLCASSLGTSGGVNEQFFGPGTRLTVL.

V and J are TRBV7-3 and TRBJ2-3; D is tentatively TRBD1 or TRBD2 (5 bases each). CDR1 SGHTA and CDR2 FQGTGA come from the germline V gene. Between the trimmed V and J ends, which lost 5 bases and 5 bases, there was a span of 20 bases. There are 16 residues in the CDR3. This chain's CDR3 is CASSPAGTPDGDTQYF. CDR3 coding DNA: TGTGCCAGCAGCCCGGCTGGGACGCCGGATGGAGATACGCAGTATTTT.

The sample holds many counts of this clonotype. The rearrangement links TRBV6-5 to TRBJ2-7, with TRBD1 matching 7 bases. Per germline, CDR1 MNHEY and CDR2 SVGAGI. Unmatched junction bases numbered 2, after V lost 0 bases and J lost 0 bases. This CDR3 has 15 amino acids. As DNA, the CDR3 is TGTGCCAGCAGTTACTCCGGGACAGCCTCCTACGAGCAGTACTTC. It encodes CASSYSGTASYEQYF.

This clonotype was picked up a small number of times. The J gene is TRBJ2-1, the V gene TRBV7-9; D unresolved. The V end lost 7 bases, the J end lost 6 bases, and 10 bases lay between the germline ends. CDR1 is SEHNR, CDR2 FQNEAQ, per germline (reference sequence). The CDR3 length is 12 residues. The CDR3, as DNA: TGTGCCAGCAACCGTGGGGTCAATGAGCAGTTCTTC. It codes for CASNRGVNEQFF.

The CDR3 sequence: CASSRRDRGLPSTDTQYF. In DNA form, the CDR3 reads TGTGCCAGCAGCCGCCGGGACAGGGGGCTCCCTAGCACAGATACGCAGTATTTT. V is TRBV11-2 and J is TRBJ2-3; 12 bases are a match to TRBD1. V was clipped by 5 bases and J by 0 bases; unmatched bases: 9. The germline V gene encodes CDR1 SGHAT and CDR2 FQNNGV. The CDR3 has 18 amino acids.

This clonotype was seen at least ten times. The CDR3 nucleotides are TGTGCCAGCAGTTTGTTTCTTGGAAACACCATATATTTT. Encoded protein: CASSLFLGNTIYF. V usage is TRBV28 and J usage is TRBJ1-3; D gene unclear. Germline V gene sequence: CDR1 MDHEN, CDR2 SYDVKM. Trimming removed 3 bases from V and 3 bases from J, with 6 bases in between. The CDR3 has 13 residues.

In its sample, this clonotype was seen many times. The V call is TRBV6-1, the J call TRBJ1-2; D not certain. The CDR3 sequence is 15 residues long. V was clipped by 9 bases and J by 6 bases, with 23 bases between them. Germline lookup yields CDR1 MNHNS and CDR2 SASEGT. The DNA for the CDR3 is TGTGCCAGTACCCCTCTCTCATTAGTCCTGGATGGCTACACCTTC. This encodes CASTPLSLVLDGYTF.

This clonotype showed up just a few times. The chain recombines TRBV5-6 with TRBJ2-1; 7 bases line up with TRBD2. There are 15 residues in the CDR3. The ends lost 3 bases at V and 1 base at J; junction bases unmatched: 4. Germline CDR1 and CDR2: SGHDT and YYEEEE. The CDR3 DNA is TGTGCCAGCAGCTCAGCGGGATTTTCCTACAATGAGCAGTTCTTC. Translating gives CASSSAGFSYNEQFF.

This chain connects TRBV20-1 to TRBJ2-7, with 10 bases identical to TRBD2. Per germline, CDR1 DFQATT and CDR2 SNEGSKA (reference sequence). The CDR3 contains 13 residues. V was clipped by 6 bases and J by 3 bases; unmatched bases: 5. CDR3 sequence (DNA): TGCAGTGCCACGGGACTAGCGAACTACGAGCAGTACTTC. Translated, it gives CSATGLANYEQYF.

V gene TRBV20-1 combines with J gene TRBJ2-7, with 8 bases aligning to TRBD1. The J segment lost 5 bases and the V segment lost 3 bases, leaving 9 bases of the junction unmatched. This CDR3 comprises 14 residues. Germline CDR1 reads DFQATT; CDR2 reads SNEGSKA (reference sequence). The CDR3 sequence is CSASDRGQVDEQYF. CDR3 DNA sequence: TGCAGTGCTAGCGACAGGGGACAGGTGGACGAGCAGTACTTC.

This clonotype has only a few counts. CDR3 in DNA: TGCAGCGTTGGCGCGGGCTGGGAGCAGTACTTC. It codes for CSVGAGWEQYF. The gene calls are TRBV29-1 and TRBJ2-7, with D possibly being TRBD2 (5 bases). Trimming took off 4 bases at V and 7 bases at J, with 11 bases between the two ends. This CDR3 is built from 11 residues. The germline gives CDR1 SQVTM, CDR2 ANQGSEA.

This clonotype was found a few times. The V gene is TRBV6-1, the J gene TRBJ2-7; weak D call: TRBD2 (5 bases). Trimming removed 7 bases at V and 2 bases at J, with 15 bases between. The CDR3 covers 14 residues. The germline CDR1 and CDR2 sequences are MNHNS and SASEGT. In DNA, the CDR3 is TGTGCCAGCACCTTTAGGACTGGTCCCTACGAGCAGTACTTC. The encoded protein is CASTFRTGPYEQYF.

The gene calls are TRBV7-9 and TRBJ2-7; 11 positions agree with TRBD1. Germline values: CDR1 SEHNR, CDR2 FQNEAQ (reference sequence). The V gene end was trimmed by 3 bases and the J gene end by 6 bases; junction bases not matched to a gene: 10. The CDR3 consists of 16 residues. The CDR3 coding sequence is TGTGCCAGCAGCTTCAGGTGGGACAGGGGGAGTAGCGAGCAGTACTTC. Translated, it gives CASSFRWDRGSSEQYF.

This clonotype was counted many times. The chain recombines TRBV7-9 with TRBJ2-7; 8 bases fit TRBD2. The V gene end was trimmed by 2 bases and the J gene end by 1 base; junction bases not matched to a gene: 4. Germline V lookup: CDR1 SEHNR, CDR2 FQNEAQ (reference sequence). The CDR3 sequence is 15 residues long. CDR3 region: CASSLTTSVSYEQYF. CDR3 bases: TGTGCCAGCAGCTTAACGACTAGCGTTTCCTACGAGCAGTACTTC.

This clonotype was picked up a small number of times. The chain has TRBV6-5 and TRBJ2-7, with 8 bases aligning to TRBD1. The V and J ends lost 2 bases and 4 bases, in that order; junction bases with no gene match: 7. Germline values: CDR1 MNHEY, CDR2 SVGAGI. The CDR3 has 15 residues. CDR3 DNA sequence: TGTGCCAGCAGTTACGACTGGACAGGGAGTTACGAGCAGTACTTC. It encodes CASSYDWTGSYEQYF.

This clonotype occurred many times. The chain joins TRBV7-8 to TRBJ2-2, with no clear D. V lost 0 bases and J lost 6, with 8 bases in between. CDR1 is SGHVS, CDR2 FQNEAQ, per germline. CDR3 size: 14 residues. The CDR3 DNA is TGTGCCAGCAGCTTAGCGTACCAGTCCGGGGAGCTGTTTTTT. Translation gives CASSLAYQSGELFF.

The sample holds a few counts of this clonotype. This chain joins TRBV7-8 and TRBJ2-7; D is ambiguous. The V gene lost 1 base and the J gene lost 0 bases, with 19 bases spanning the gap. Germline lookup yields CDR1 SGHVS and CDR2 FQNEAQ. This CDR3 has 18 residues. CDR3 DNA sequence: TGTGCCAGCAGCTTAGTGAGCTTATCGGCGCGAAGCTCCTACGAGCAGTACTTC. This codes for CASSLVSLSARSSYEQYF.

This clonotype occurred a few times. This chain connects TRBV24-1 to TRBJ2-3; unclear D gene. Trimming removed 3 bases at V and 4 bases at J, with 13 bases between. Germline lookup yields CDR1 KGHDR and CDR2 SFDVKD. The CDR3 covers 15 residues. The CDR3, as DNA: TGTGCCACCAGTGATCTAAGAAACATGGCAGATACGCAGTATTTT. It translates to CATSDLRNMADTQYF.

This clonotype was seen a few times. The chain couples TRBV24-1 to TRBJ2-7; unclear D gene. V shed 3 bases and J shed 0 bases, with 11 bases lying between them. Per germline, CDR1 KGHDR and CDR2 SFDVKD. The CDR3 runs to 15 residues. The CDR3 spells CATSDPLRSSYEQYF. CDR3 nucleotide sequence: TGTGCCACCAGTGATCCCCTTAGGAGCTCCTACGAGCAGTACTTC.

This clonotype was detected many times. The chain employs TRBV6-1 and TRBJ1-2; no clear D. V was pared by 4 bases and J by 4 bases, with 13 bases between. The CDR3 loop spans 14 amino acids. CDR1 is MNHNS, CDR2 SASEGT, per germline. The DNA of the CDR3 is TGTGCCAGCAGTGGGACTTCTAGAGGCTATGGCTACACCTTC. It translates to CASSGTSRGYGYTF.

For the CDR3, the DNA is TGTGCCAGCAGCGCGGGACTCCGCACTGAAGCTTTCTTT. This encodes CASSAGLRTEAFF. The V call is TRBV7-6, the J call TRBJ1-1; perhaps TRBD1 as D (5 bases). Germline V gene lookup returns CDR1 SGHVS and CDR2 FNYEAQ. V dropped 5 bases and J dropped 4 bases, with 11 bases sitting between them. The CDR3 is made up of 13 amino acids.

This clonotype was counted between two and nine times. The J gene is TRBJ2-2, the V gene TRBV20-1; 7 bases map to TRBD1. This CDR3 spans 16 amino acids. Trimming removed 0 bases from V and 2 bases from J; junction bases left unmatched: 6. Germline V gene data show CDR1 as DFQATT and CDR2 as SNEGSKA (reference sequence). For the CDR3, the DNA is TGCAGTGCTAGAGATCCTGGGACAGCTAACACCGGGGAGCTGTTTTTT. Translation: CSARDPGTANTGELFF.

This clonotype was recorded a few times. The chain has TRBV25-1 and TRBJ2-7, with D possibly being TRBD1 (6 bases). This CDR3 is 13 amino acids long. The germline V gene encodes CDR1 MGHDK and CDR2 SYGVNS. V was clipped by 4 bases and J by 9 bases, with 16 bases between them. The CDR3 DNA sequence: TGTGCCAGCAGTGGGATGAACAGGGACCCGCAGTACTTC. It specifies CASSGMNRDPQYF.